Shown below are 11 T cell receptor beta chains from a single sample sequenced in a study of blood T cell repertoires in COVID-19. Method: immunoSEQ multiplex PCR; TCRdb's copy keeps in-frame clones and lacks some. The data show about 80,000 clones, around 84% seen once. Material: peripheral blood. The source is a woman in her seventies with acute or convalescent COVID-19.

V and J are TRBV28 and TRBJ2-7; 13 nucleotides line up with TRBD2. CDR1 MDHEN and CDR2 SYDVKM come from the germline V gene. The CDR3 runs 15 residues. The V gene end was trimmed by 1 base and the J gene end by 5 bases; junction bases not matched to a gene: 2. In nucleotides, the CDR3 is TGTGCCAGCAGTTTATTGGGACTAGCGGGGCACGAGCAGTACTTC. Amino acids: CASSLLGLAGHEQYF.

This clone has a single count. This sequence joins TRBV30 and TRBJ1-6; 7 bases match TRBD1. The CDR3 is 14 residues long. Germline values: CDR1 GTSNPN, CDR2 SVGIG (reference sequence). With V trimmed by 1 base and J by 4 bases, 1 base remained unmatched. The CDR3 sequence: CAWSATGYNSPLHF. CDR3 nucleotide sequence: TGTGCCTGGAGTGCGACAGGGTATAATTCACCCCTCCACTTT.

The rearrangement links TRBV30 to TRBJ1-2; a possible D gene is TRBD1 (6 bases). In germline, CDR1 is GTSNPN, CDR2 SVGIG (reference sequence). The CDR3 consists of 15 residues. Trimming removed 2 bases at V and 4 bases at J, with 17 bases between. The CDR3 spells CAWSLRTRGVYGYTF. The CDR3 DNA reads TGTGCCTGGAGTTTACGGACCAGGGGAGTCTATGGCTACACCTTC.

The V and J genes are TRBV7-7 and TRBJ2-7, with 8 bases aligning to TRBD1. V was pared by 5 bases and J by 7 bases, with 10 bases of the junction left unmatched. This CDR3 has 14 residues. CDR1 is SSHAT and CDR2 is FNYEAQ in the germline V gene (reference sequence). The CDR3 reads CASSAGTGFGEQYF. For the CDR3, the DNA is TGTGCCAGCAGCGCCGGGACAGGCTTTGGGGAGCAGTACTTC.

The V gene is TRBV7-9, the J gene TRBJ2-2; weak D call: TRBD1 (5 bases). V lost 5 bases, J lost 6 bases, and 10 bases lay in between. Germline CDR1 and CDR2: SEHNR and FQNEAQ (reference sequence). CDR3 size: 13 residues. CDR3 coding DNA: TGTGCCAGCAGCCAACAGGTGCCCGGGGAGCTGTTTTTT. It is translated as CASSQQVPGELFF.

The gene calls are TRBV5-1 and TRBJ2-2, with D maybe TRBD2 (5 bases). Germline V gene sequence: CDR1 SGHRS, CDR2 YFSETQ. The CDR3 runs 12 residues. V lost 4 bases, J lost 6 bases, and 7 bases lay in between. CDR3 protein: CASSEGAGELFF. DNA of the CDR3: TGCGCCAGCAGCGAGGGTGCCGGGGAGCTGTTTTTT.

The rearrangement uses TRBV5-1 and TRBJ1-3; 8 positions agree with TRBD1. Germline V gene sequence: CDR1 SGHRS, CDR2 YFSETQ. After removal of 4 bases from V and 3 bases from J, the junction contained 3 bases not matched to a gene. The CDR3 runs to 14 residues. This chain's CDR3 is CASSPGQGGNTIYF. Here the CDR3 DNA reads TGCGCCAGCAGCCCCGGACAGGGTGGAAACACCATATATTTT.

This clone has a handful of counts. This chain connects TRBV29-1 to TRBJ2-5, with D maybe TRBD2 (5 bases). This CDR3 has 12 amino acids. Germline loops: CDR1 SQVTM, CDR2 ANQGSEA. Trimming cost V 6 bases and J 3 bases, with 11 bases left between them. CDR3 sequence: CSVMDGEETQYF. DNA for the CDR3: TGCAGCGTCATGGACGGGGAAGAGACCCAGTACTTC. Full variable domain (remainder filled in from reference TRBV29-1 and TRBJ2-5): SAVISQKPSRDICQRGTSLTIQCQVDSQVTMMFWYRQQPGQSLTLIATANQGSEATYESGFVIDKFPISRPNLTFSTLTVSNMSPEDSSIYLCSVMDGEETQYFGPGTRLLVL.

CDR3 region: CASSREPGQLMDAFF. CDR3 in DNA: TGCGCCAGCAGCCGCGAACCGGGACAGTTAATGGATGCTTTCTTT. The chain couples TRBV5-1 to TRBJ1-1, with 7 bases matching TRBD1. V lost 4 bases to trimming and J lost 11 bases; unmatched junction nucleotides: 17. The CDR3 is 15 amino acids. Per germline, CDR1 SGHRS and CDR2 YFSETQ.

The chain uses TRBV5-1 and TRBJ1-1, with 8 bases lining up with TRBD1. This CDR3 is 16 amino acids long. Unmatched junction bases numbered 6, after V lost 0 bases and J lost 2 bases. Germline V gives CDR1 SGHRS, CDR2 YFSETQ. In DNA form, the CDR3 reads TGCGCCAGCAGCTTGGGGGGCCAGGGGGCCAACACTGAAGCTTTCTTT. Its protein is CASSLGGQGANTEAFF. The full variable domain, rest sourced from reference TRBV5-1 and TRBJ1-1, is KAGVTQTPRYLIKTRGQQVTLSCSPISGHRSVSWYQQTPGQGLQFLFEYFSETQRNKGNFPGRFSGRQFSNSRSEMNVSTLELGDSALYLCASSLGGQGANTEAFFGQGTRLTVV.

The gene calls are TRBV6-5 and TRBJ1-2; D unresolved. Germline V gene data show CDR1 as MNHEY and CDR2 as SVGAGI. Trimming stripped 6 bases from V and 7 bases from J, with 15 bases between. The CDR3 sequence is 13 residues long. The CDR3 coding sequence is TGTGCCAGCAGCCCCCGGAGTACTAGTGGCTACACCTTC. Translating it yields CASSPRSTSGYTF.